The text below deals with one TCR beta chain. This entry belongs to a study of blood T cell repertoires in COVID-19. On the study more broadly: Both acute and convalescent COVID-19 samples were obtained from the United States, Italy and Spain.

This CDR3 is built from 15 residues. Deletions cut 3 bases from V and 4 bases from J, with 10 bases between. CDR1 is WSHSY and CDR2 is SAAADI in the germline V gene. This table comes from immunoSEQ multiplex PCR, and its TCRdb copy is limited to in-frame clones, with some not included. The sample carries approximately 260,000 clones, about 88% recorded once. The gene calls are TRBV10-2 and TRBJ1-6, with D possibly matching TRBD1 (6 bases). The clonotype originates from a man aged 25 to 40 with acute COVID-19. The sequenced material came from PBMCs or T cells enriched from blood (not recorded which). The DNA for the CDR3 is TGCGCCAGCAGTGACCCGGACAGATATAATTCACCCCTCCACTTT. This translates into CASSDPDRYNSPLHF.